These 21 T cell receptor beta chains share one sample of origin, sequenced in a study of CD8 T cells in Susac syndrome. The RNA, roughly 0.45 to 1 ug, was put through reverse transcription using random hexamers. Each CDR3 protein is one row after TCRdb ran MiXCR on the immunoSEQ multiplex PCR reads. The sample carries hundreds of thousands of distinct CDR3 sequences, about 95% recorded once. The sample was CD4+ T cells from PBMCs. The receptors stem from a human donor with Susac syndrome.

V is TRBV5-6 and J is TRBJ2-1; 8 bases align to TRBD1. The CDR3 is made up of 15 amino acids. Germline-derived CDR1 and CDR2 are SGHDT and YYEEEE. V shed 4 bases and J 3 bases; nucleotides not matched to a gene: 6. The CDR3 loop is CASSRRTGHYNEQFF. The CDR3 bases are TGTGCCAGCAGCCGCCGGACAGGGCACTACAATGAGCAGTTCTTC.

The genes are TRBV2 and TRBJ2-7; TRBD2 is a possible D gene (6 bases). Germline-derived CDR1 and CDR2 are SNHLY and FYNNEI. The CDR3 covers 15 residues. V lost 5 bases and J 5 bases, leaving 19 bases between the germline ends. DNA of the CDR3: TGTGCCAGCAGTCTCAGGACCTCGGGGGTCCACGAGCAGTACTTC. Protein sequence: CASSLRTSGVHEQYF. Filled out from reference TRBV2 and TRBJ2-7, the complete variable domain reads EPEVTQTPSHQVTQMGQEVILRCVPISNHLYFYWYRQILGQKVEFLVSFYNNEISEKSEIFDDQFSVERPDGSNFTLKIRSTKLEDSAMYFCASSLRTSGVHEQYFGPGTRLTVT.

This clonotype was seen a single time. The V call is TRBV20-1, the J call TRBJ1-2; TRBD1 matches at 8 bases. Trimming removed 5 bases from V and 0 bases from J; junction bases left unmatched: 2. The V gene's germline CDR1 is DFQATT and CDR2 SNEGSKA (reference sequence). The CDR3 loop spans 13 amino acids. The DNA of the CDR3 is TGCAGTGCTGTACAGGGGGCTAACTATGGCTACACCTTC. This gives the protein CSAVQGANYGYTF.

V gene TRBV24-1 combines with J gene TRBJ1-2; 8 nucleotides agree with TRBD1. The V gene's germline CDR1 is KGHDR and CDR2 SFDVKD. With 3 bases clipped from V and 8 bases from J, the junction kept 13 bases outside the gene matches. CDR3 size: 16 residues. The CDR3 DNA follows: TGTGCCACCAGTGATACAAGGACAGGGAACCTTATGGGCTACACCTTC. Translated, it gives CATSDTRTGNLMGYTF.

Points on this clonotype: Germline and junction disagree at one end, which may indicate a read error. The rearrangement links TRBV30 to TRBJ1-6, with D maybe TRBD1 (5 bases). Germline V lookup: CDR1 GTSNPN, CDR2 SVGIG (reference sequence). This CDR3 comprises 11 residues. This chain's CDR3 is CAWGGNPPLHF. Here the CDR3 DNA reads TGTGCCTGGGGGGGTAATCCACCCCTCCACTTT.

The chain couples TRBV5-5 to TRBJ2-1; D might be TRBD2 (5 bases). Trimming removed 3 bases at V and 6 bases at J, with 10 bases between. CDR3 length: 13 amino acids. CDR1 and CDR2 from the germline V gene are SGHKS and YYEKEE (reference sequence). The CDR3 DNA is TGTGCCAGCAGCTCGACCGGGATCAATGAGCAGTTCTTC. This encodes CASSSTGINEQFF.

This chain joins TRBV7-6 and TRBJ2-5, with 9 bases lining up with TRBD1. The CDR3 covers 15 residues. Germline CDR1 and CDR2: SGHVS and FNYEAQ. The trim removed 5 bases at V and 5 bases at J, leaving 9 bases unmatched. In DNA form, the CDR3 reads TGTGCCAGCAGCCTACCGGGACAGGGTCGGGAGACCCAGTACTTC. Its protein product is CASSLPGQGRETQYF.

The chain couples TRBV7-2 to TRBJ1-4, with D possibly matching TRBD1 (6 bases). The V end lost 6 bases, the J end lost 6 bases, and 17 bases lay between the germline ends. This CDR3 region has 15 residues. The germline V gene has CDR1 SGHTA and CDR2 FQGNSA. The CDR3 is CASSPSGGEHEKLFF. In nucleotides, the CDR3 is TGTGCCAGCAGTCCTTCCGGGGGCGAACATGAAAAACTGTTTTTT.

The rearrangement joins TRBV6-1 to TRBJ2-6, with D perhaps matching TRBD1 (6 bases). Germline V gene data show CDR1 as MNHNS and CDR2 as SASEGT. This CDR3 is built from 17 residues. Trimming cost V 6 bases and J 0 bases, with 15 bases left between them. CDR3 residues: CASRRRQDGSGANVLTF. The CDR3, as DNA: TGTGCCAGCAGACGAAGACAGGACGGCTCTGGGGCCAACGTCCTGACTTTC.

The chain combines TRBV6-2 or TRBV6-3 with TRBJ1-1; D not resolved. The ends were cut back, 4 bases at V and 0 bases at J, with 6 bases in the middle. The CDR3 runs 13 residues. Germline V gene sequence: CDR1 MNHEY, CDR2 SVGEGT. CDR3: CASSSWVNTEAFF. The DNA of the CDR3 is TGTGCCAGCAGTTCCTGGGTGAACACTGAAGCTTTCTTT.

The J gene is TRBJ2-5, the V gene TRBV5-4; 9 bases fit TRBD2. With V trimmed by 3 bases and J by 1 base, 4 bases remained unmatched. CDR3 length equals 15 residues. Germline-derived CDR1 and CDR2 are SGHNT and YYREEE (reference sequence). CDR3 sequence: CASSWAAGGQETQYF. The CDR3 DNA reads TGTGCCAGCAGCTGGGCAGCGGGGGGCCAAGAGACCCAGTACTTC.

The chain has TRBV12-3 or TRBV12-4 and TRBJ1-6; D is perhaps TRBD1 (6 bases). V shed 3 bases and J shed 6 bases, with 12 bases lying between them. The CDR3 sequence is 15 residues long. CDR3 coding DNA: TGTGCCAGCAGTTTGTCGGGGGGCGGTAATTCACCCCTCCACTTT. It codes for CASSLSGGGNSPLHF.

The chain uses TRBV5-1 and TRBJ1-1, with 10 positions matching TRBD1. This CDR3 spans 15 amino acids. V lost 2 bases, J lost 7 bases, and 8 bases stayed unmatched. Germline V gene data show CDR1 as SGHRS and CDR2 as YFSETQ. The CDR3 loop is CASSFTGTGEGEAFF. CDR3 nucleotides: TGCGCCAGCAGCTTCACCGGGACAGGGGAGGGTGAAGCTTTCTTT.

This clonotype has more than one count but fewer than ten. The chain carries TRBV6-5 and TRBJ2-3; a weak D match, TRBD1 (5 bases). Between the trimmed V and J ends, which lost 1 base and 0 bases, there was a span of 11 bases. Germline CDR1 and CDR2: MNHEY and SVGAGI. The CDR3 extends over 16 amino acids. The CDR3 spells CASSYFGQGSTDTQYF. Written as DNA, the CDR3 is TGTGCCAGCAGTTACTTCGGGCAGGGTAGCACAGATACGCAGTATTTT.

This clonotype has only one observation. CDR3 protein: CASSLQGAPGANVLTF. CDR3 bases: TGCGCCAGCAGTCTGCAGGGGGCCCCTGGGGCCAACGTCCTGACTTTC. The chain has TRBV5-1 and TRBJ2-6, with TRBD1 matching 8 bases. The CDR3 extends over 16 amino acids. Germline V gene sequence: CDR1 SGHRS, CDR2 YFSETQ. J lost 2 bases, V lost 5 bases, and 6 bases had no gene match.

This sequence joins TRBV30 and TRBJ2-2, with 8 bases aligning to TRBD2. Losses at the gene ends were 5 bases for V and 1 base for J; bases not matched to a gene: 3. The germline V gene has CDR1 GTSNPN and CDR2 SVGIG (reference sequence). CDR3 length: 14 residues. CDR3 sequence reads: CAWSRGGNTGELFF. In DNA form, the CDR3 reads TGTGCCTGGTCCCGGGGGGGGAACACCGGGGAGCTGTTTTTT.

The chain uses TRBV7-8 and TRBJ1-5, with D possibly TRBD1 on 6 matching bases. V shed 5 bases and J shed 0 bases, with 14 bases lying between them. Germline-derived CDR1 and CDR2 are SGHVS and FQNEAQ. CDR3 length: 16 residues. The CDR3 nucleotides are TGTGCCAGCAGCGCCTCCCAGGGGAATAGCAATCAGCCCCAGCATTTT. It encodes CASSASQGNSNQPQHF. The variable domain in full, completed from reference TRBV7-8 and TRBJ1-5, reads GAGVSQSPRYKVAKRGQDVALRCDPISGHVSLFWYQQALGQGPEFLTYFQNEAQLDKSGLPSDRFFAERPEGSVSTLKIQRTQQEDSAVYLCASSASQGNSNQPQHFGDGTRLSIL.

The chain recombines TRBV4-1 with TRBJ2-5; D not resolved. Trimming took off 1 base at V and 5 bases at J, with 5 bases between the two ends. CDR1 and CDR2 from the germline V gene are MGHRA and YSYEKL. This CDR3 comprises 12 residues. The CDR3 coding sequence is TGCGCCAGCAGCCAAGGAGATGAGACCCAGTACTTC. This codes for CASSQGDETQYF.

V is TRBV12-5 and J is TRBJ1-4; possible D gene TRBD1, 5 bases. Germline V gene data show CDR1 as LGHNT and CDR2 as FRNRAP. Trimming stripped 7 bases from V and 7 bases from J, with 13 bases between. CDR3 length: 13 residues. The CDR3 nucleotides read TGTGCTAGTGCCCTATCCAGGGCTGAAAAACTGTTTTTT. This translates into CASALSRAEKLFF.

The chain uses TRBV20-1 and TRBJ1-1, with 9 positions matching TRBD1. The germline CDR1 and CDR2 sequences are DFQATT and SNEGSKA (reference sequence). This CDR3 spans 13 amino acids. The V gene end was trimmed by 6 bases and the J gene end by 3 bases; junction bases not matched to a gene: 5. The CDR3 sequence: CSAGQGQYTEAFF. CDR3 coding DNA: TGCAGTGCGGGACAGGGACAATACACTGAAGCTTTCTTT.

The V gene is TRBV9, the J gene TRBJ2-2; the D gene could be TRBD1 or TRBD2 (5 bases each). The germline CDR1 and CDR2 sequences are SGDLS and YYNGEE. Trimming took 3 bases from V and 6 from J, leaving 9 bases between them. CDR3 length equals 13 residues. The CDR3 coding sequence is TGTGCCAGCAGCGGGCCGGGGCCCGGGGAGCTGTTTTTT. This sequence encodes CASSGPGPGELFF.